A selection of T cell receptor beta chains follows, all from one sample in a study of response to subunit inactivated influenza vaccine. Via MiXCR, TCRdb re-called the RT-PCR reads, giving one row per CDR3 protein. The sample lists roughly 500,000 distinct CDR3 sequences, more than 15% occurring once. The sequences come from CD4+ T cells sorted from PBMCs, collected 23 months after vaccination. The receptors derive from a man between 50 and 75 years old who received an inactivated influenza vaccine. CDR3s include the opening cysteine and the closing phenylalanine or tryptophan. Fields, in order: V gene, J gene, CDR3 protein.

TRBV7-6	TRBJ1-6	CASSEGDSPLHF
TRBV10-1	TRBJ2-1	CASSERPSNEQFF
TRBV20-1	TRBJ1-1	CSARNPGVGGTEAFF
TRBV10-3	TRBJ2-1	CAIEANNEQFF
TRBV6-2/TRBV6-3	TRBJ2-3	CASSPPSPDTQYF
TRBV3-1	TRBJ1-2	CASSQDGAGPGYYTF
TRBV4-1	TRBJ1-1	CASSQPRQGATNTEAFF
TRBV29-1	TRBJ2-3	CSVSAEERSTDTQYF
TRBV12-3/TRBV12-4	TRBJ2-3	CAIGTSGADTQYF
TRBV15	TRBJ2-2	CATSRETGELFF
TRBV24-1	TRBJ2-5	CATSYGWEDQETQYF
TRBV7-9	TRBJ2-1	CASSLVVASNNEQFF
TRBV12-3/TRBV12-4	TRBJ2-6	CASSSRQVFGANVLTF
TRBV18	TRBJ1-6	CASSLGQGSVNSPLHF
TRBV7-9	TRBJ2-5	CASSLVDGGTQYF
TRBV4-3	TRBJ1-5	CASSQTPGLDQPQHF
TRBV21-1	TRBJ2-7	CASSQVGLQVYEQYF
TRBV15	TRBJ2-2	CATEDPGQSLTGELFF
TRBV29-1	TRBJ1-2	CSVGGANYGYTF
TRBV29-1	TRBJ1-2	CSVAAGRYGYTF
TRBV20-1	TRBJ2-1	CSARRAGDFYNEQFF
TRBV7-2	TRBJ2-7	CASSLVRTTSSYEQYF
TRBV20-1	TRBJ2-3	CSARLLGPDTQYF
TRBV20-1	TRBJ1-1	CSARAGTGGSGAEAFF
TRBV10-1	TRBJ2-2	CASSKTGSNTGELFF
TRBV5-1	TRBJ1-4	CASSLVPDGEKLFF
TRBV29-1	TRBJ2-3	CTGTSGSYGTDTQYF
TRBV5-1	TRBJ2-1	CASSGTRPLDEQFF
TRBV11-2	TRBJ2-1	CASSSGSGVPRDEQFF
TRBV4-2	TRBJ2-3	CASSQGEASAPGTQYF
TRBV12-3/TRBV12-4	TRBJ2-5	CASSHPLQETQYF
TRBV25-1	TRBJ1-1	CASSEGDRKAFF
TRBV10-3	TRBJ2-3	CAISDGQPRDTQYF
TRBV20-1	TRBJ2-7	CSVFLGTSYEQYF
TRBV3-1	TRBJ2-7	CASSQGQLGGEQYF
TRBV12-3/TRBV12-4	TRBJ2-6	CASSPGNSGANVLTF
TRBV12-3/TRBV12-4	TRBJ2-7	CASSLGGRYEQYF
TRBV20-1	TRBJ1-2	CSARPGHARYGYTF
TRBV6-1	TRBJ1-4	CASSAGSSTNEKLFFF
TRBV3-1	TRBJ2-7	CASSQQGEQYF
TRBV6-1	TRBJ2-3	CASSLMGFTDTQYF
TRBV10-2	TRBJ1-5	CATGGGYQPQHF
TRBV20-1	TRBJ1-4	CSVRGLSEKLFF
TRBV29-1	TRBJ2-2	CSSDTSNTGELFF
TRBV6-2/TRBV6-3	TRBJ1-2	CASSYRRYGYTF
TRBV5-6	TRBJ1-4	CASSFGQGASNEKLFF
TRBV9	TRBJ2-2	CASSVAGARNTGELFF